This T cell receptor beta chain was profiled in a study of persistence of HIV-infected CD4 T cells. Turning to the study itself: Suppressive ART had lasted a median of roughly eight years.

This clone was seen only once. As yet, its antigen is unknown. General study findings and limits: Degenerate expanded CDR3beta sequences were enriched among CMV- and Gag-responding cells.

This nonspecific control used anti-CD3/anti-CD28 bead stimulation of CD4+ T cells. CD4+ T cells upregulating both CD40 ligand and CD69 were sorted as responding cells. Undetectable plasma HIV-1 RNA below 50 copies/mL lasted at least 4 years. The CDR3 sequence is 14 residues long. The V and J ends lost 6 bases and 1 base respectively, with 10 bases between them. Germline CDR1 is MNHNY and CDR2 is SVGAGI (reference sequence). The libraries were made with immunoSEQ version 4 in survey mode. The assay was immunoSEQ multiplex PCR, and TCRdb's table has in-frame clones only and misses some. The data contain some 50,000 clones, around 89% of them seen just once; the ten biggest clones take up 3% to 3.5%.

This TCR came from an adult woman with HIV who was CMV-seropositive. The material was CD4+ T cells sorted from PBMCs after roughly 17-hour stimulation, obtained from a patient who received antiretroviral therapy. V gene TRBV6-6 combines with J gene TRBJ1-3; no firm D call. The DNA of the CDR3 is TGTGCCAGCAGCCGCGGTGGGTCTGGAAACACCATATATTTT. Translating gives CASSRGGSGNTIYF.